The entry that follows covers one T cell receptor (beta chain) sequence. The sample originates from a study of memory CD4+ T cells and cytomegalovirus serostatus. Single viable CD3+CD4+CD8-CD45RO+ cells were sorted as the memory CD4+ T cells. CMV serostatus came from serum IgG against pp150, pp28, p38, p52. The method was immunoSEQ multiplex PCR; TCRdb's version includes in-frame clones alone and lacks a portion of them. The profile covers about 50,000 clones, with more than 75% appearing a single time and around 0.38% taken by the ten largest. Germline V gene data show CDR1 as LNHDA and CDR2 as SQIVND (reference sequence). V lost 4 bases and J lost 7; bases outside the gene matches: 3. There are 14 residues in the CDR3.

Sequencing was carried out using memory CD4+ T cells from blood. The clonotype was recovered from an adult in good health and CMV-seronegative. The rearrangement uses TRBV19 and TRBJ1-6; 8 bases map to TRBD1. The CDR3 loop reads CASSTGQGNSPLHF. The CDR3 region has the DNA TGTGCCAGTAGTACCGGACAGGGAAATTCACCCCTCCACTTT.